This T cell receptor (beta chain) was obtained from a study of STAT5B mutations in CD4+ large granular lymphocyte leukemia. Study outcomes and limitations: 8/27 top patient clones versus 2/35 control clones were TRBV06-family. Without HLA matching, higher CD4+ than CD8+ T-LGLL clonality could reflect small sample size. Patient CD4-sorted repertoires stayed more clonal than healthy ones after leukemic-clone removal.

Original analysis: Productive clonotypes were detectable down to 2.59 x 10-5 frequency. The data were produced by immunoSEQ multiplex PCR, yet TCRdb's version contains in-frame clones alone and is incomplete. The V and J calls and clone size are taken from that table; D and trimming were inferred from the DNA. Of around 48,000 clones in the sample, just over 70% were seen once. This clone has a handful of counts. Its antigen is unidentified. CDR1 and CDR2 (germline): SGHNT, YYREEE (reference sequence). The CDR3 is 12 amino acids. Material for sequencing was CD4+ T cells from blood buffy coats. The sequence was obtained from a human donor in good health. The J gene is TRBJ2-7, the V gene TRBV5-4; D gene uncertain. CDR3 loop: CAKEGLSYEQYV. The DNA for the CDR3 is TGTGCAAAGGAAGGGCTCTCCTACGAGCAGTACGTC.